This is a list of T cell receptor beta chains from one sample in a study of blood T cell repertoires in COVID-19. Some clones are missing from TCRdb's copy, which holds only in-frame ones; the method was immunoSEQ multiplex PCR. Among roughly 41,000 clones listed, about 90% were seen once. The source material was peripheral blood. These receptors were collected from a man aged 60-69 years with active or convalescent COVID-19. Each CDR3 is given with its conserved first and last residue. D genes are given only for firm matches. For some rows the clone size is stated as once, few or many, or as a class when expanded; others skip it.

TRBJ2-7 | once | . | TRBV28 | CASSLLIGASSSYEQYF
TRBJ2-1 | . | TRBD2 | TRBV18 | CASTLAGGQFEQFF
TRBJ2-1 | . | TRBD2 | TRBV9 | CASSAQTSGLNEQFF
TRBJ2-2 | . | TRBD2 | TRBV28 | CASRNPDRLAGAGELFF
TRBJ1-2 | . | . | TRBV6-5 | CASSPEAVVYGYTF
TRBJ2-1 | . | TRBD1 | TRBV28 | CASSGPGQGRNNEQFF
TRBJ2-7 | . | . | TRBV11-2 | CASSSPTHGKYEQYF
TRBJ1-2 | . | . | TRBV28 | CASLPMGQPEDGYTF
TRBJ2-1 | . | TRBD1 | TRBV6-5 | CASSIGQGTEQFF
TRBJ1-3 | . | . | TRBV30 | CAFPHSSGNTIYF
TRBJ2-2 | . | TRBD2 | TRBV18 | CASSPKGLAGVVSGELFF
TRBJ2-3 | . | TRBD2 | TRBV5-1 | CASSFSGLAGVGDTQYF
TRBJ2-1 | . | TRBD2 | TRBV19 | CASSPSVAGDFNNEQFF
TRBJ2-7 | once | . | TRBV24-1 | CATRRGTGSYEQYF
TRBJ2-1 | . | . | TRBV9 | CASSGRLVAPYNEQFF
TRBJ2-7 | . | TRBD1 | TRBV7-2 | CASSLETGLDEQYF
TRBJ1-3 | . | TRBD1 | TRBV28 | CASSPLRGRGNTIYF
TRBJ2-3 | . | TRBD2 | TRBV9 | CASSVGGRALSDTQYF
TRBJ1-4 | . | . | TRBV7-2 | CASSPRWGHDEKLFF
TRBJ1-5 | . | . | TRBV28 | CASSLANQPQHF
TRBJ1-2 | . | . | TRBV29-1 | CSVEASASYGYTF
TRBJ2-5 | . | TRBD2 | TRBV7-2 | CASSATSGRVETQYF
TRBJ2-7 | . | TRBD2 | TRBV4-3 | CASSQDSVGQAGESYEQYF
TRBJ2-3 | . | . | TRBV7-7 | CASSYSRTDTQYF
TRBJ2-2 | . | TRBD2 | TRBV6-6 | CASSRSGPGLAGTNTGELFF
TRBJ1-6 | once | . | TRBV7-6 | CASSPQGYNSPLHF
TRBJ2-5 | . | TRBD1 | TRBV28 | CASSQSHRGRETQYF
TRBJ2-3 | once | . | TRBV11-2 | CASSLDRWTDTQYF
TRBJ1-6 | once | TRBD1 | TRBV10-3 | CAISDTGDSPLHF
TRBJ1-6 | . | . | TRBV21-1 | CASSKPQTGTGYNSPLHF
TRBJ2-5 | once | . | TRBV6-6 | CASSYSLEGLRQTQYF
TRBJ1-1 | . | . | TRBV7-9 | CASRLQGGHTEAFF
TRBJ2-7 | . | TRBD2 | TRBV5-1 | CASSLAGGPTYEQYF
TRBJ2-1 | . | . | TRBV30 | CAWRGQPYNEQFF
TRBJ2-3 | . | . | TRBV7-2 | CASSLWGSSTDTQYF
TRBJ1-6 | . | TRBD1 | TRBV6-5 | CASSAGQGNSPLHF